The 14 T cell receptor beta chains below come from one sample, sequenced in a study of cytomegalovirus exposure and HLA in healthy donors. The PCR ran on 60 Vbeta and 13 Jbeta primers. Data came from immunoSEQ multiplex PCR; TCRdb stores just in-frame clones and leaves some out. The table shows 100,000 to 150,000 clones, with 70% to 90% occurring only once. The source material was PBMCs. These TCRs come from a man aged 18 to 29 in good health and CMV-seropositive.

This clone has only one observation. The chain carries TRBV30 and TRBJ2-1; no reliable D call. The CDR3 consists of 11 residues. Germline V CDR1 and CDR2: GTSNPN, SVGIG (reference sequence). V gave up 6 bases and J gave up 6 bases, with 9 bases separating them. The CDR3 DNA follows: TGTGCCTGTTTCCGGGTCAATGAGCAGTTCTTC. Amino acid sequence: CACFRVNEQFF.

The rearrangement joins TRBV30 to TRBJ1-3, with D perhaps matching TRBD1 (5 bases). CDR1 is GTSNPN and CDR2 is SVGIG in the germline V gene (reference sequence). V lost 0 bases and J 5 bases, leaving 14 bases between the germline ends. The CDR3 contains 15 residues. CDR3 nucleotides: TGTGCCTGGAGTGTACAGGCAGGGAGGAGAAACACCATATATTTT. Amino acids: CAWSVQAGRRNTIYF.

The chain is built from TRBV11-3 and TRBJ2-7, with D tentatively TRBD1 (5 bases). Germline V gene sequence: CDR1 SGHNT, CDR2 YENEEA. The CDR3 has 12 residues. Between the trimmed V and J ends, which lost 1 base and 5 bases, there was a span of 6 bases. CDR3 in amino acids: CASSLAGNEQYF. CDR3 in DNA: TGTGCCAGCAGCTTAGCAGGGAACGAGCAGTACTTC.

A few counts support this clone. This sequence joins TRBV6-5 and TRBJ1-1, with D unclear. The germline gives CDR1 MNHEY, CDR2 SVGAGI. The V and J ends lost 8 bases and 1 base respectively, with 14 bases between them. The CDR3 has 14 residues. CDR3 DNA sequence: TGTGCCAGCGGACCGGGGAGGCCGAACACTGAAGCTTTCTTT. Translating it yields CASGPGRPNTEAFF.

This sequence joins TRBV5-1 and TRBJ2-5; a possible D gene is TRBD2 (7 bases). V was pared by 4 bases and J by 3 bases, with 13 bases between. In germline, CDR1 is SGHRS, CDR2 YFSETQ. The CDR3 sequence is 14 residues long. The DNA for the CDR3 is TGCGCCAGCAGCGGGGGCGGGGGAAAAGAGACCCAGTACTTC. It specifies CASSGGGGKETQYF.

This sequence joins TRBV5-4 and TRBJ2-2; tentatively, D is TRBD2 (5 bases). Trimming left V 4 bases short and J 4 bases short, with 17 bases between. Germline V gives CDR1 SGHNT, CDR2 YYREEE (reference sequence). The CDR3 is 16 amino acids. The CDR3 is CASSPRREGITGELFF. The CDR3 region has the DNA TGTGCCAGCAGCCCTCGTAGAGAGGGTATCACCGGGGAGCTGTTTTTT.

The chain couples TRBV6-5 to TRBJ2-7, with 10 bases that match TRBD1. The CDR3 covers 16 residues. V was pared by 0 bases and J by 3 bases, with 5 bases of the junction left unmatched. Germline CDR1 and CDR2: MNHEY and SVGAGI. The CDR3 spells CASSYSGTGVYYEQYF. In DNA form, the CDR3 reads TGTGCCAGCAGTTACTCGGGGACAGGGGTCTACTACGAGCAGTACTTC.

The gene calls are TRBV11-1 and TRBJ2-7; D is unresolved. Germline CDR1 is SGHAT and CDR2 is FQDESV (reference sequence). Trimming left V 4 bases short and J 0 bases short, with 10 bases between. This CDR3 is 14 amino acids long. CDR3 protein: CASSSGFNSYEQYF. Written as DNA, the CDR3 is TGTGCCAGCAGCTCGGGTTTCAACTCCTACGAGCAGTACTTC. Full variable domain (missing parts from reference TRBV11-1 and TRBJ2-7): EAEVAQSPRYKITEKSQAVAFWCDPISGHATLYWYRQILGQGPELLVQFQDESVVDDSQLPKDRFSAERLKGVDSTLKIQPAELGDSAMYLCASSSGFNSYEQYFGPGTRLTVT.

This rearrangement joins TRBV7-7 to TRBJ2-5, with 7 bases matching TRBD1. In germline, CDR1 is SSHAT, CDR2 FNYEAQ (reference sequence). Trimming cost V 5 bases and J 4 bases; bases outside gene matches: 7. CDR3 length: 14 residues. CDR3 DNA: TGTGCCAGCAGCATAAGACAGGGAGTAGAGACCCAGTACTTC. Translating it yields CASSIRQGVETQYF.

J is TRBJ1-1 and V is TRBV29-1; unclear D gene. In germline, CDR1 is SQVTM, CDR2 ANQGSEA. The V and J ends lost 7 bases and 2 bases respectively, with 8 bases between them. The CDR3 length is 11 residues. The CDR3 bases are TGCAGCGCCCATACTAACACTGAAGCTTTCTTT. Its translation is CSAHTNTEAFF.

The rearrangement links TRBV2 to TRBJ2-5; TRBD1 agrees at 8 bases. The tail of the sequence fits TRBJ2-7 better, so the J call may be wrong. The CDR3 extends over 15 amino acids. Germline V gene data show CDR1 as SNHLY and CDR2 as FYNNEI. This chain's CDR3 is CASSVVGQGPYEQYF. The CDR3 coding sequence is TGTGCCAGCAGTGTAGTAGGACAGGGTCCCTACGAGCAGTACTTC.

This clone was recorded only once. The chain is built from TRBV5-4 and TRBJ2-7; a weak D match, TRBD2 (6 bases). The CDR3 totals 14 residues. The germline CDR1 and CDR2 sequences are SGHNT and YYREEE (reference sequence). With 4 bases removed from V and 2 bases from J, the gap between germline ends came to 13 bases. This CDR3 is CASSPSSAPYEQYF. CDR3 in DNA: TGTGCCAGCAGCCCTTCTAGCGCTCCCTACGAGCAGTACTTC.

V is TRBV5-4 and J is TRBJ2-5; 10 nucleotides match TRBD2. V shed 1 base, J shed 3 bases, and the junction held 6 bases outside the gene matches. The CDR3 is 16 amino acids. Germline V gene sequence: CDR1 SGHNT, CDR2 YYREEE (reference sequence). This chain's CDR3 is CASSLFTSGKKETQYF. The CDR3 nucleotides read TGTGCCAGCAGCTTGTTTACTAGCGGGAAGAAAGAGACCCAGTACTTC.

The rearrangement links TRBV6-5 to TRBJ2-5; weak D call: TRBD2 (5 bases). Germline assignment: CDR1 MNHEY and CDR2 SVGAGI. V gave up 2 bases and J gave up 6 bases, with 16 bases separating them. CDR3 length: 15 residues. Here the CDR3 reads CASSYVADSGKTQYF. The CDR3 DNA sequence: TGTGCCAGCAGTTACGTTGCGGACTCGGGAAAGACCCAGTACTTC.